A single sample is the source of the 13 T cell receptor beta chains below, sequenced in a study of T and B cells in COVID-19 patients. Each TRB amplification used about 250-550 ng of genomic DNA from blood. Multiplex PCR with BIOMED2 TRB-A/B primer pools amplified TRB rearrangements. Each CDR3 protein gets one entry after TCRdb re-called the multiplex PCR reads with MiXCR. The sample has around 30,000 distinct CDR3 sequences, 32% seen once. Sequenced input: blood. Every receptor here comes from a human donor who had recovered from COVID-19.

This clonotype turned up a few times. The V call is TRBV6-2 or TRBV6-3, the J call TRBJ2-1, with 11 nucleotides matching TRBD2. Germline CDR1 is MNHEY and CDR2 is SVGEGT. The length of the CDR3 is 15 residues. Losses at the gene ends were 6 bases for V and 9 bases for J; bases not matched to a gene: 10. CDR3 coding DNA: TGTGCCAGCAGCCAGACTAGCGGGGCCTTCGGTGAGCAGTTCTTC. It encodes CASSQTSGAFGEQFF.

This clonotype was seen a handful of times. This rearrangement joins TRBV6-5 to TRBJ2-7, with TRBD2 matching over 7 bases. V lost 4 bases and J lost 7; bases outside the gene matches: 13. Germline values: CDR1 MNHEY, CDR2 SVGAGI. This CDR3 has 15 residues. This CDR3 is CASSFIGTTLGEQYF. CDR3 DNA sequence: TGTGCCAGCAGTTTTATCGGGACTACCCTTGGGGAGCAGTACTTC.

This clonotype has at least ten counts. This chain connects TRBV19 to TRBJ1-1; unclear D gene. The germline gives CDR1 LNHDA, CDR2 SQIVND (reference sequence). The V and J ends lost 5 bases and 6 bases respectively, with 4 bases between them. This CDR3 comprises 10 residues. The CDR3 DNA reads TGTGCCAGTAGTGGGGCTGAAGCTTTCTTT. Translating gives CASSGAEAFF.

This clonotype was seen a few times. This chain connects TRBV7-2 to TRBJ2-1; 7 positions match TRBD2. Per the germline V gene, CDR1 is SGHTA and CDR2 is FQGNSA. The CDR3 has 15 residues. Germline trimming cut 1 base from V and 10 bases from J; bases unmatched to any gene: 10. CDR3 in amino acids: CASSLDGSGREEQFF. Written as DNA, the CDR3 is TGTGCCAGCAGCTTAGACGGTTCGGGGCGGGAGGAGCAGTTCTTC.

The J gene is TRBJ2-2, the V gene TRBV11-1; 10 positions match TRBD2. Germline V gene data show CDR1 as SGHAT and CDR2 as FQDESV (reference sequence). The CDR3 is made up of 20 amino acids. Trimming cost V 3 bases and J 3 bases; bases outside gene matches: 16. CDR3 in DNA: TGTGCCAGCAGCTTGGGACCGGGACTAGCGATACCCAAGGACACCGGGGAGCTGTTTTTT. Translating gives CASSLGPGLAIPKDTGELFF.

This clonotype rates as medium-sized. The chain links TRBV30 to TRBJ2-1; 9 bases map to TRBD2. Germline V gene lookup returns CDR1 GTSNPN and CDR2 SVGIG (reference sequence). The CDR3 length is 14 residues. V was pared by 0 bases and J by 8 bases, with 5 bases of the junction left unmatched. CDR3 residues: CAWSVLLAGDEQFF. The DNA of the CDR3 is TGTGCCTGGAGTGTACTGTTAGCGGGAGATGAGCAGTTCTTC.

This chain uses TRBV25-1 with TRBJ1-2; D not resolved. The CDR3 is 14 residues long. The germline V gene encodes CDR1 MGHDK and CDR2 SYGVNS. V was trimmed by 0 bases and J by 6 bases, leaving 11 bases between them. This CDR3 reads CASSEYRVGDGYTF. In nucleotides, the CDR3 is TGTGCCAGCAGTGAATATAGGGTTGGAGATGGCTACACCTTC.

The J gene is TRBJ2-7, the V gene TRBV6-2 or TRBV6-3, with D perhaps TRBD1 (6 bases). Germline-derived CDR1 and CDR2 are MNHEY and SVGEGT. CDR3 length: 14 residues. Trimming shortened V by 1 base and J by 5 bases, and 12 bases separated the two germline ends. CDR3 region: CASSYLGAVDEQYF. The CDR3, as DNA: TGTGCCAGCAGTTACTTGGGGGCTGTCGACGAGCAGTACTTC.

CDR3 nucleotide sequence: TGCAGTGCCCTGGGTTCGCGCGGGAACACTGAAGCTTTCTTT. Its translation is CSALGSRGNTEAFF. The genes are TRBV20-1 and TRBJ1-1; D remains unclear. Germline V lookup: CDR1 DFQATT, CDR2 SNEGSKA (reference sequence). V lost 6 bases to trimming and J lost 1 base, with 15 bases between them. This CDR3 has 14 amino acids.

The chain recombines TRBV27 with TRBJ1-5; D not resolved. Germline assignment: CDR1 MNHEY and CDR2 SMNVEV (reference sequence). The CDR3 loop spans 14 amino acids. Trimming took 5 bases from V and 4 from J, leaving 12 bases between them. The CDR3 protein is CASSLRSRNQPQHF. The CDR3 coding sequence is TGTGCCAGCAGTCTTAGGTCCCGGAATCAGCCCCAGCATTTT.

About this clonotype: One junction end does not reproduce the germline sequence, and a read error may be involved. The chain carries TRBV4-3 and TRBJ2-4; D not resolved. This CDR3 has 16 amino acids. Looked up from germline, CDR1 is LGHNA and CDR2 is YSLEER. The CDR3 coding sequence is TGTGCCAGCAGCCAAGATCCTGGCGCCAGTCTGGACATTCAGTACTTC. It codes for CASSQDPGASLDIQYF.

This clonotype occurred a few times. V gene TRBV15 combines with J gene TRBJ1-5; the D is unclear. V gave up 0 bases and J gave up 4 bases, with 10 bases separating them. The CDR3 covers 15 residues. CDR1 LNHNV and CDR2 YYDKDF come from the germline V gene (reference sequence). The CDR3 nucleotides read TGTGCCACCAGCAGAGATCGGACGGGGAATCAGCCCCAGCATTTT. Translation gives CATSRDRTGNQPQHF.

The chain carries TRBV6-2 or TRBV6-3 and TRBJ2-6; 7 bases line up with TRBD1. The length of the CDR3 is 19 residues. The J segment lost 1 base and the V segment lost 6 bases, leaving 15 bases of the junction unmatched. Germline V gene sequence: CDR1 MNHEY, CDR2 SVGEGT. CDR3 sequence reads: CASRGRFRQGESGANVLTF. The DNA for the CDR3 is TGTGCCAGCAGGGGCCGATTCCGGCAGGGGGAGTCTGGGGCCAACGTCCTGACTTTC.